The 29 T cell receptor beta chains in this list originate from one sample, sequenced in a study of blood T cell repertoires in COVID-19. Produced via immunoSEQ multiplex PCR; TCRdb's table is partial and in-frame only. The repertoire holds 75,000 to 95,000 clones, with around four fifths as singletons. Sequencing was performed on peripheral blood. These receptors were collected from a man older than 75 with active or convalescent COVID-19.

CDR3 coding DNA: TGTGCCACCAGTGATCACGCCCTATACGAGCAGTACGTC. Translation gives CATSDHALYEQYV. The chain joins TRBV24-1 to TRBJ2-7; D uncertain. Per germline, CDR1 KGHDR and CDR2 SFDVKD. Trimming removed 3 bases from V and 4 bases from J, with 9 bases in between. The CDR3 has 13 residues.

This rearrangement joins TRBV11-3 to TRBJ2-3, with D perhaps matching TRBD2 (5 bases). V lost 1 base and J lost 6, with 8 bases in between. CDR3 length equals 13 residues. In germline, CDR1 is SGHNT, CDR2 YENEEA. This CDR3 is CASSLAGMDTQYF. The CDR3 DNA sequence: TGTGCCAGCAGCTTAGCGGGGATGGATACGCAGTATTTT. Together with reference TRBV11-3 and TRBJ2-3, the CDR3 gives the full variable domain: EAGVVQSPRYKIIEKKQPVAFWCNPISGHNTLYWYLQNLGQGPELLIRYENEEAVDDSQLPKDRFSAERLKGVDSTLKIQPAELGDSAVYLCASSLAGMDTQYFGPGTRLTVL.

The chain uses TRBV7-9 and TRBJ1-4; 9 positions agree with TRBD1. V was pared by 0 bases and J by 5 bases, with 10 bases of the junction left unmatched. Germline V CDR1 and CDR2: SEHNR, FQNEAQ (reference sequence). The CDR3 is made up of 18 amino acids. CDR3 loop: CASSLASNRDRANEKLFF. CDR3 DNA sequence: TGTGCCAGCAGCTTAGCCTCAAACCGGGACAGGGCAAATGAAAAACTGTTTTTT.

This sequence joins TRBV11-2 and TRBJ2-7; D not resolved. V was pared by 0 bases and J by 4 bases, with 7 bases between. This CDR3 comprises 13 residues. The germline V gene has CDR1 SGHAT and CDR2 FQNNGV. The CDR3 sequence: CASSLDRRYEQYV. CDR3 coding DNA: TGTGCCAGCAGCTTAGATCGGCGGTACGAGCAGTACGTC.

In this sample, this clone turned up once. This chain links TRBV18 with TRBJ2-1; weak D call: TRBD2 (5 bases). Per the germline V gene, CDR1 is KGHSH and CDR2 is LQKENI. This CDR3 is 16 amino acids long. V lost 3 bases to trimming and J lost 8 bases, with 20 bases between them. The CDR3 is CASSPTLGEYLDEQFF. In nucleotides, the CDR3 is TGTGCCAGCTCACCCACACTTGGGGAGTACTTGGATGAGCAGTTCTTC. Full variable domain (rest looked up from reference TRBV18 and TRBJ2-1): NAGVMQNPRHLVRRRGQEARLRCSPMKGHSHVYWYRQLPEEGLKFMVYLQKENIIDESGMPKERFSAEFPKEGPSILRIQQVVRGDSAAYFCASSPTLGEYLDEQFFGPGTRLTVL.

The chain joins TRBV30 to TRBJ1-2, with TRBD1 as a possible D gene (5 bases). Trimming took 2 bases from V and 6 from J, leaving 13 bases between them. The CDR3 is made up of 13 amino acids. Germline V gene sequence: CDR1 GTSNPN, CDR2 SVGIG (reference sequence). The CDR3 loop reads CAWSFGQGNGYTF. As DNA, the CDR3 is TGTGCCTGGAGTTTTGGGCAGGGTAATGGCTACACCTTC.

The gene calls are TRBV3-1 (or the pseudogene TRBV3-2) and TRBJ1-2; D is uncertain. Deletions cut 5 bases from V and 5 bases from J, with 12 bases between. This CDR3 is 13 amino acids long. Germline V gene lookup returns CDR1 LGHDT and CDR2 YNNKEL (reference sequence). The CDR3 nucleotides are TGTGCCAGCAGCACGCTGAGCAATTATGGCTACACCTTC. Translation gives CASSTLSNYGYTF.

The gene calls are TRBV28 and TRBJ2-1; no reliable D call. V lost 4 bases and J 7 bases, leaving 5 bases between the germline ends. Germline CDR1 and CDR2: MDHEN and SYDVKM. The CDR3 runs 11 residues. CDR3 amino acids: CASSSENEQFF. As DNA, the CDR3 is TGTGCCAGCAGTTCGGAGAATGAGCAGTTCTTC.

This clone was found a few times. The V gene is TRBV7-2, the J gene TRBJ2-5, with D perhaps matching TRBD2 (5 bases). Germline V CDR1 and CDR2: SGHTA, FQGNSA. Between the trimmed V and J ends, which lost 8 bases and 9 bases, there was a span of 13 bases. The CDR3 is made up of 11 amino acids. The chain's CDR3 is CASGSGVSQYF. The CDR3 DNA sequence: TGTGCCAGCGGGTCCGGGGTGTCCCAGTACTTC.

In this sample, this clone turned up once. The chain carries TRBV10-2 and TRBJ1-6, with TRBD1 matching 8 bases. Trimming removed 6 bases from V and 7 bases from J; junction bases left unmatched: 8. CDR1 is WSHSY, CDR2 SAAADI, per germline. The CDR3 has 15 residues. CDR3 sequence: CASRDGTGKNSPLHF. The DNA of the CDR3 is TGCGCCAGCAGGGACGGGACAGGAAAAAATTCACCCCTCCACTTT.

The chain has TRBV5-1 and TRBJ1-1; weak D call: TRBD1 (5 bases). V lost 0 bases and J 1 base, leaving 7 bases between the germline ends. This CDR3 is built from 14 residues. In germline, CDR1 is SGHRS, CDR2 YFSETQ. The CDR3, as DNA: TGCGCCAGCAGCTTGGACGGGGGGAACACTGAAGCTTTCTTT. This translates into CASSLDGGNTEAFF.

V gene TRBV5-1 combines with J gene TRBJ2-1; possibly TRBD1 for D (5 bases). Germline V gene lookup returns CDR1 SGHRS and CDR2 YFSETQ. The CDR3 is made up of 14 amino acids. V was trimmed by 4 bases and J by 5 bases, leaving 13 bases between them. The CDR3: CASSHRLRNNEQFF. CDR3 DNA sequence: TGCGCCAGCAGCCACAGGTTACGAAACAATGAGCAGTTCTTC.

CDR3 protein: CASSLQGNTGELFF. In DNA, the CDR3 is TGTGCCAGCAGCTTACAGGGGAACACCGGGGAGCTGTTTTTT. The V gene is TRBV7-3, the J gene TRBJ2-2; a possible D gene is TRBD1 (5 bases). The V gene lost 2 bases and the J gene lost 1 base, with 5 bases spanning the gap. Germline V gene lookup returns CDR1 SGHTA and CDR2 FQGTGA. The CDR3 contains 14 residues.

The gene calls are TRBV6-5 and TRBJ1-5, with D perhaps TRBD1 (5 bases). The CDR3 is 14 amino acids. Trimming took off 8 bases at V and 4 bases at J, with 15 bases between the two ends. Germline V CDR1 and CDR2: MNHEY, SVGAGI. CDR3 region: CASARFQGNQPQHF. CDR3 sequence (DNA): TGTGCCAGCGCCAGATTTCAGGGAAATCAGCCCCAGCATTTT.

The CDR3 DNA reads TGTGCCAGCACCGCGAGGGCTAGCGGACTCACAGATACGCAGTATTTT. Amino acid sequence: CASTARASGLTDTQYF. The gene calls are TRBV2 and TRBJ2-3, with 7 bases that match TRBD2. Germline CDR1 is SNHLY and CDR2 is FYNNEI. The CDR3 has 16 residues. With V trimmed by 7 bases and J by 2 bases, 12 bases remained unmatched.

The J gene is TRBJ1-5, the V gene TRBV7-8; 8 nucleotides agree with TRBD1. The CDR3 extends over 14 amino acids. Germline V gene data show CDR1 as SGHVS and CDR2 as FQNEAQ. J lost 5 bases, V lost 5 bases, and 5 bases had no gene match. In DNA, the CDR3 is TGTGCCAGCAGCCAAGCAGGGGGCTATCAGCCCCAGCATTTT. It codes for CASSQAGGYQPQHF.

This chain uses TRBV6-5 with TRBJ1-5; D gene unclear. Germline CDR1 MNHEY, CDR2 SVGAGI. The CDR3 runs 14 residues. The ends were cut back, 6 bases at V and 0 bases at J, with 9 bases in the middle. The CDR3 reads CASSQFYSNQPQHF. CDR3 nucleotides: TGTGCCAGCAGCCAGTTTTATAGCAATCAGCCCCAGCATTTT.

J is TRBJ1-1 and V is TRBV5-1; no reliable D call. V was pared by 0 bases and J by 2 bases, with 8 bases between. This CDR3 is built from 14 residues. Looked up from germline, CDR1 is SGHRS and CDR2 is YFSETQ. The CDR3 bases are TGCGCCAGCAGCTTGGGAAGTACAAACACTGAAGCTTTCTTT. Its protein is CASSLGSTNTEAFF.

CDR3 DNA sequence: TGCAGCGTTAGAGCGGGGGGGAATAATGAAAAACTGTTTTTT. This encodes CSVRAGGNNEKLFF. The chain recombines TRBV29-1 with TRBJ1-4, with D tentatively TRBD1 (5 bases). V was shortened by 5 bases and J by 4 bases, with 14 bases between the two germline ends. CDR1 and CDR2 from the germline V gene are SQVTM and ANQGSEA. The CDR3 runs to 14 residues.

The CDR3 is CASSLSRQARYNEQFF. In DNA, the CDR3 is TGTGCCAGCAGCCTAAGCCGCCAGGCGCGATACAATGAGCAGTTCTTC. The chain employs TRBV7-2 and TRBJ2-1; no reliable D call. Germline V gene data show CDR1 as SGHTA and CDR2 as FQGNSA. The CDR3 runs 16 residues. Trimming shortened V by 5 bases and J by 4 bases, and 18 bases separated the two germline ends.

The CDR3 nucleotides read TGTGCCAGCAGTGAAGACGACAGCCCCAATTCACCCCTCCACTTT. It encodes CASSEDDSPNSPLHF. The rearrangement joins TRBV2 to TRBJ1-6; tentatively, D is TRBD1 (5 bases). Germline V lookup: CDR1 SNHLY, CDR2 FYNNEI. V was trimmed by 1 base and J by 7 bases, leaving 11 bases between them. The CDR3 is made up of 15 amino acids.

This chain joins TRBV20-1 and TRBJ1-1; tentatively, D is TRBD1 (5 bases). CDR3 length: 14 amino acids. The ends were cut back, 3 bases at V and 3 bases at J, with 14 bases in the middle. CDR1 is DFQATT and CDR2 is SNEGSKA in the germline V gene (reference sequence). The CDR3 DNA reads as TGCAGTGCTAGTCAGGCAGGGAGGTACACTGAAGCTTTCTTT. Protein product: CSASQAGRYTEAFF.

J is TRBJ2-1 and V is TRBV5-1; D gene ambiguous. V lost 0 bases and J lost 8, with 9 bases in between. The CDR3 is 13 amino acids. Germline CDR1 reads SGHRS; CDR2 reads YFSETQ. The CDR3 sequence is CASSLVVAHEQFF. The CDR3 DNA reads TGCGCCAGCAGCTTGGTCGTAGCCCATGAGCAGTTCTTC.

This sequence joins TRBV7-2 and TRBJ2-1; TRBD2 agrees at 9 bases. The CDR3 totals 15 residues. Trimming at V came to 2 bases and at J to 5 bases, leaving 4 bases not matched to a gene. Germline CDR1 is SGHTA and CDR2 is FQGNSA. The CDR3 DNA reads TGTGCCAGCAGCTTACGCGGGAGGGTGAACAATGAGCAGTTCTTC. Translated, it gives CASSLRGRVNNEQFF.

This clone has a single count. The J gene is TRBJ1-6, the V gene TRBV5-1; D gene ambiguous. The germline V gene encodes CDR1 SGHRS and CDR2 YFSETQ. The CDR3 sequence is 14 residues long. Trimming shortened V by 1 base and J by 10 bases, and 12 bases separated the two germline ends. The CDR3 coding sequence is TGCGCCAGCAGCTTGATGTCCAGTGCCTCACCCCTCCACTTT. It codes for CASSLMSSASPLHF.

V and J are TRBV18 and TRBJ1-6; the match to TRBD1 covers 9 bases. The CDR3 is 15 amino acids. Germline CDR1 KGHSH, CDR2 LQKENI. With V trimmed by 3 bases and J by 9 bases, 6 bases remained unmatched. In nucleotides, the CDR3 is TGTGCCAGCTCACCCGGGACAGGGTCGAGTTCACCCCTCCACTTT. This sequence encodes CASSPGTGSSSPLHF.

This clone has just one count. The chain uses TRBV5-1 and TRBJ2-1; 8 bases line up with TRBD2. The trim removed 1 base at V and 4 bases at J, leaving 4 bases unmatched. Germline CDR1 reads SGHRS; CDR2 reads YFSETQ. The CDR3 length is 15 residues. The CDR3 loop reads CASSLTSGKYNEQFF. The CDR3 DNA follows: TGCGCCAGCAGCTTGACTAGCGGAAAGTACAATGAGCAGTTCTTC.

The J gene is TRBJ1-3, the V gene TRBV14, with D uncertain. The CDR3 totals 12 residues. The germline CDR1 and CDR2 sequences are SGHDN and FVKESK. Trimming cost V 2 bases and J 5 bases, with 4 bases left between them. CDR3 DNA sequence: TGTGCCAGCAGCCAAATCAGAAACACCATATATTTT. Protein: CASSQIRNTIYF.

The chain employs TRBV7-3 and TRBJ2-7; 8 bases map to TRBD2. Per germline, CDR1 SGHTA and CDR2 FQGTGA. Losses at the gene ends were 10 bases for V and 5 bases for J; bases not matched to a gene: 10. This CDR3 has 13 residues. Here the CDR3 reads CANRSGSNHEQYV. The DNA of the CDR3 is TGTGCCAACCGAAGCGGGAGCAACCACGAGCAGTACGTC.